This TCR beta chain was found in a study of blood T cell repertoires in COVID-19. Study at large: The origin of the acute and convalescent COVID-19 samples was the United States, Italy and Spain.

This clone appeared a single time. Generated by immunoSEQ multiplex PCR, the TCRdb table keeps only in-frame clones and is missing some. The sample lists a few hundred thousand clones; approximately 88% were seen once. The V end was cut by 0 bases, the J end by 6 bases, with 15 bases between. This CDR3 spans 17 amino acids. In germline, CDR1 is ENHRY, CDR2 SYGVKD. This TCR came from a man aged 25-45 years who had recovered from COVID-19. Sequencing used PBMCs or T cells enriched from blood (not recorded which). The chain couples TRBV10-3 to TRBJ1-6; maybe TRBD1 (6 bases). CDR3 DNA sequence: TGTGCCATCAGTGAGTCGGAGAATGACAGGATTAATTCACCCCTCCACTTT. Translation gives CAISESENDRINSPLHF.